A selection of T cell receptor beta chains follows, all from one sample in a study of CD8+CD57+ T cells in acquired aplastic anemia. In TCRdb, the reads were re-called with MiXCR into one record per CDR3 protein. The table shows around 190,000 distinct CDR3 sequences, with around 50% occurring only once. The sequenced sample consisted of sorted CD4+, CD8+, or CD8+CD57+ T cells (not recorded which) from PBMCs. The source of these receptors is a human donor in good health, serving as a control. CDR3s leave out the opening cysteine and the closing phenylalanine or tryptophan.

V: TRBV29-1; CDR3: SVEGRSRNTEAF
V: TRBV19; CDR3: AWTLRGSGPSYEQC
V: TRBV10-1; CDR3: ASSGTGQPQH
V: TRBV3-1; CDR3: ASSPPGGMYGYT
V: TRBV2; CDR3: ASRTGTSEQETQY
V: TRBV2; CDR3: ASSSGRSHSPLH
V: TRBV10-3; CDR3: AISESLGLYGYT
V: TRBV2; CDR3: ASSPGGARNEKLS
V: TRBV10-3; CDR3: AARQGGTGGELF
V: TRBV6-5; CDR3: ASRGQGFNQPQH
V: TRBV15; CDR3: ATSRVRGIGSPLH
V: TRBV10-3; CDR3: AISESRGWTEAS
V: TRBV28; CDR3: ASSFRGNRETQY
V: TRBV12-3/TRBV12-4; CDR3: ASSPAGQETQY
V: TRBV7-2; CDR3: ASSQTSGGIYEQY